These 24 T cell receptor beta chains were sequenced from one sample in a study of blood T cell repertoires in COVID-19. Sequencing was performed with immunoSEQ multiplex PCR; in TCRdb, only in-frame clones are kept and a portion is missing. Of around 280,000 clones in the sample, around 85% were seen once. Sequences were obtained from PBMCs or T cells enriched from blood (not recorded which). All receptors derive from a middle-aged woman who had recovered from COVID-19.

As regards this clone: The sample carries other DNA sequences with the same CDR3. This chain uses TRBV4-1 with TRBJ1-1; 9 nucleotides align to TRBD1. V lost 3 bases and J lost 2; bases outside the gene matches: 1. Germline lookup yields CDR1 MGHRA and CDR2 YSYEKL. This CDR3 region has 14 residues. CDR3 protein: CASSQGQGNTEAFF. DNA of the CDR3: TGCGCCAGCAGCCAGGGACAGGGCAACACTGAAGCTTTCTTT.

The chain recombines TRBV7-2 with TRBJ2-7, with TRBD1 matching 9 bases. Trimming took 5 bases from V and 7 from J; bases not matched to a gene: 12. This CDR3 has 15 amino acids. Per the germline V gene, CDR1 is SGHTA and CDR2 is FQGNSA. The CDR3 nucleotides are TGTGCCAGCAGCCCGGTTGGGACAGGGTTGTGGGAGCAGTACTTC. Encoded protein: CASSPVGTGLWEQYF.

The chain is built from TRBV2 and TRBJ1-2; D is undetermined. There are 12 residues in the CDR3. The germline gives CDR1 SNHLY, CDR2 FYNNEI. Trimming stripped 4 bases from V and 4 bases from J, with 7 bases between. The CDR3 sequence: CASSGATYGYTF. CDR3 nucleotides: TGTGCCAGCAGTGGGGCAACCTATGGCTACACCTTC.

This clone was seen more than once but under ten times. The genes are TRBV7-9 and TRBJ1-2, with unresolved D. The CDR3 is 13 residues long. Germline V gene sequence: CDR1 SEHNR, CDR2 FQNEAQ (reference sequence). V was clipped by 5 bases and J by 8 bases, with 15 bases between them. For the CDR3, the DNA is TGTGCCAGCAGCCCTCAACGCAGTTGGGGCTACACCTTC. Its protein product is CASSPQRSWGYTF.

The CDR3 DNA sequence: TGTGCCAGCAGCCGAGGACAGGGCCTACCGGGGGAGCAGTACTTC. Translation: CASSRGQGLPGEQYF. V and J are TRBV7-9 and TRBJ2-7; TRBD1 matches 8 bases. V was pared by 5 bases and J by 7 bases, with 13 bases of the junction left unmatched. The CDR3 loop spans 15 amino acids. CDR1 is SEHNR and CDR2 is FQNEAQ in the germline V gene (reference sequence).

The chain couples TRBV2 to TRBJ2-2, with D perhaps TRBD1 (6 bases). Trimming stripped 1 base from V and 5 bases from J, with 11 bases between. The CDR3 has 15 amino acids. The germline CDR1 and CDR2 sequences are SNHLY and FYNNEI. The CDR3 nucleotides read TGTGCCAGCAGTGAAGGGGGACACAAAACCGGGGAGCTGTTTTTT. It translates to CASSEGGHKTGELFF.

V and J are TRBV27 and TRBJ1-4, with TRBD1 identical over 9 bases. The CDR3 contains 19 residues. The V segment lost 5 bases and the J segment 0 bases; nucleotides outside the gene matches: 13. The V gene's germline CDR1 is MNHEY and CDR2 SMNVEV (reference sequence). CDR3 in DNA: TGTGCCAGCAGTCGAACCTCGACAGGGGGGGGTGCAACTAATGAAAAACTGTTTTTT. The encoded protein is CASSRTSTGGGATNEKLFF.

J is TRBJ2-2 and V is TRBV9; TRBD2 might be the D (5 bases). Germline V gene data show CDR1 as SGDLS and CDR2 as YYNGEE. This CDR3 has 17 amino acids. The ends were cut back, 1 base at V and 1 base at J, with 14 bases in the middle. For the CDR3, the DNA is TGTGCCAGCAGCGTACCCGATGGGAGAATGAACACCGGGGAGCTGTTTTTT. Protein: CASSVPDGRMNTGELFF.

The chain couples TRBV5-1 to TRBJ2-7, with 8 bases lining up with TRBD1. V was clipped by 3 bases and J by 1 base; unmatched bases: 9. CDR3 length equals 16 residues. Germline lookup yields CDR1 SGHRS and CDR2 YFSETQ. In nucleotides, the CDR3 is TGCGCCAGCAGCTGGGGTGACCGGACAGGGTCCTACGAGCAGTACTTC. As protein: CASSWGDRTGSYEQYF. Based on the CDR3 plus reference TRBV5-1 and TRBJ2-7, the full variable domain is KAGVTQTPRYLIKTRGQQVTLSCSPISGHRSVSWYQQTPGQGLQFLFEYFSETQRNKGNFPGRFSGRQFSNSRSEMNVSTLELGDSALYLCASSWGDRTGSYEQYFGPGTRLTVT.

The chain carries TRBV18 and TRBJ2-3; D uncertain. Germline V gene sequence: CDR1 KGHSH, CDR2 LQKENI. This CDR3 is 15 amino acids long. Trimming left V 0 bases short and J 1 base short, with 8 bases between. The CDR3 is CASSPPSLGTDTQYF. The CDR3 bases are TGTGCCAGCTCACCACCGAGTCTAGGCACAGATACGCAGTATTTT.

V usage is TRBV7-8 and J usage is TRBJ2-3; the match to TRBD2 covers 8 bases. Germline CDR1 reads SGHVS; CDR2 reads FQNEAQ. After removal of 2 bases from V and 5 bases from J, the junction contained 3 bases not matched to a gene. This CDR3 contains 14 residues. Written as DNA, the CDR3 is TGTGCCAGCAGCTTACCTCGGGGGGGAGATACGCAGTATTTT. Its translation: CASSLPRGGDTQYF.

The chain recombines TRBV7-2 with TRBJ1-1; 8 bases line up with TRBD1. CDR3 size: 15 residues. Looked up from germline, CDR1 is SGHTA and CDR2 is FQGNSA. Germline trimming cut 4 bases from V and 1 base from J; bases unmatched to any gene: 5. The chain's CDR3 is CASSYWTGTNTEAFF. The CDR3 DNA reads as TGTGCCAGCAGCTACTGGACAGGGACGAACACTGAAGCTTTCTTT.

The chain joins TRBV28 to TRBJ1-1; D gene uncertain. The CDR3 consists of 12 residues. V lost 3 bases and J 5 bases, leaving 7 bases between the germline ends. The germline V gene encodes CDR1 MDHEN and CDR2 SYDVKM. DNA of the CDR3: TGTGCCAGCAGTTTGGTCAGGACTGAAGCTTTCTTT. Translated: CASSLVRTEAFF.

The chain is built from TRBV7-3 and TRBJ2-1; D is undetermined. This CDR3 spans 16 amino acids. Per the germline V gene, CDR1 is SGHTA and CDR2 is FQGTGA. V shed 5 bases and J shed 0 bases, with 14 bases lying between them. CDR3 amino acids: CASSPEATISYNEQFF. The CDR3 DNA is TGTGCCAGCAGCCCGGAAGCGACCATCTCCTACAATGAGCAGTTCTTC.

This sequence joins TRBV4-3 and TRBJ1-6; D may be TRBD1 (5 bases). Trimming removed 6 bases from V and 3 bases from J, with 9 bases in between. The CDR3 runs to 14 residues. The germline V gene encodes CDR1 LGHNA and CDR2 YSLEER. CDR3 in DNA: TGCGCCAGCAGTGACAGTTTCTATAATTCACCCCTCCACTTT. As protein: CASSDSFYNSPLHF.

The chain combines TRBV7-8 with TRBJ2-3; 7 bases line up with TRBD1. J lost 12 bases, V lost 4 bases, and 10 bases had no gene match. Germline CDR1 SGHVS, CDR2 FQNEAQ. The CDR3 runs to 13 residues. In DNA form, the CDR3 reads TGTGCCAGCAGCTCGGAACCGGGACAGCAACAGTATTTT. Translating it yields CASSSEPGQQQYF.

As concerns this clone: The germline gene is not matched at one end of the junction; a read error may be the cause. The CDR3 region is CASSLQILETQYF. The CDR3 DNA reads as TGTGCTAGCAGCTTACAGATCCTGGAGACCCAGTACTTC. This chain links TRBV7-7 with TRBJ2-5; unclear D gene. The CDR3 consists of 13 residues. Germline V gene sequence: CDR1 SSHAT, CDR2 FNYEAQ (reference sequence).

J is TRBJ2-7 and V is TRBV4-1, with D perhaps matching TRBD2 (5 bases). V lost 3 bases, J lost 0 bases, and 18 bases lay in between. Germline V gives CDR1 MGHRA, CDR2 YSYEKL. The CDR3 is made up of 17 amino acids. CDR3 region: CASSQLPGTLSSYEQYF. As DNA, the CDR3 is TGCGCCAGCAGCCAGTTGCCGGGAACTTTAAGCTCCTACGAGCAGTACTTC.

This clone was seen only once. V usage is TRBV7-2 and J usage is TRBJ2-7; unclear D gene. This CDR3 comprises 14 residues. CDR1 SGHTA and CDR2 FQGNSA come from the germline V gene. The germline V and J ends were trimmed by 3 bases and 1 base, with 10 bases remaining between them. CDR3 sequence reads: CASSFIDTSYEQYF. CDR3 in DNA: TGTGCCAGCAGCTTTATAGACACTTCCTACGAGCAGTACTTC.

The chain couples TRBV7-2 to TRBJ2-2; 10 bases agree with TRBD1. From germline, CDR1 is SGHTA and CDR2 FQGNSA. The CDR3 totals 15 residues. With V trimmed by 7 bases and J by 7 bases, 9 bases remained unmatched. Written as DNA, the CDR3 is TGTGCCAGCAACTTGGACAGGGGGGTTAGCGGGGAGCTGTTTTTT. Its protein product is CASNLDRGVSGELFF.

This rearrangement joins TRBV6-5 to TRBJ2-7; 8 bases line up with TRBD1. Trimming cost V 2 bases and J 1 base; bases outside gene matches: 4. The CDR3 spans 15 residues. Germline V gene lookup returns CDR1 MNHEY and CDR2 SVGAGI. CDR3 in DNA: TGTGCCAGCAGTTACGGCCAGGGGGCTTCCTACGAGCAGTACTTC. This encodes CASSYGQGASYEQYF.

The rearrangement joins TRBV7-3 to TRBJ2-3, with D maybe TRBD2 (6 bases). Germline V gene sequence: CDR1 SGHTA, CDR2 FQGTGA. Between the trimmed V and J ends, which lost 6 bases and 4 bases, there was a span of 14 bases. This CDR3 has 14 amino acids. The CDR3 region is CASSSGREADTQYF. Here the CDR3 DNA reads TGTGCCAGCAGTTCGGGCAGGGAGGCAGATACGCAGTATTTT.

The chain combines TRBV6-5 with TRBJ1-4; TRBD1 matches at 7 bases. The CDR3 spans 14 residues. The V and J ends lost 6 bases and 3 bases, in that order; junction bases with no gene match: 4. CDR1 and CDR2 from the germline V gene are MNHEY and SVGAGI. This CDR3 reads CASSPTGSNEKLFF. The CDR3 DNA follows: TGTGCCAGCAGCCCGACAGGGTCTAATGAAAAACTGTTTTTT.

The V gene is TRBV7-8, the J gene TRBJ1-1; weak D call: TRBD1 (6 bases). The CDR3 sequence is 14 residues long. Germline values: CDR1 SGHVS, CDR2 FQNEAQ. The ends were cut back, 5 bases at V and 4 bases at J, with 14 bases in the middle. The CDR3: CASSLLQGATEAFF. For the CDR3, the DNA is TGTGCCAGCAGCCTACTACAGGGAGCCACTGAAGCTTTCTTT.